The 27 T cell receptor beta chains reported below all come from one sample, sequenced in a study of T cell changes during pregnancy in multiple sclerosis. Assay used: immunoSEQ multiplex PCR; TCRdb lists only in-frame clones, some missing. The sample has tens of thousands of clones; about 92% are singletons. This material consisted of peripheral blood, taken in the second trimester of pregnancy. Source of these receptors: a female donor in good health, enrolled as a control in a pregnancy study.

The chain combines TRBV7-3 with TRBJ2-1; 9 nucleotides match TRBD2. The CDR3 covers 14 residues. Germline assignment: CDR1 SGHTA and CDR2 FQGTGA. Trimming removed 2 bases from V and 12 bases from J; junction bases left unmatched: 8. CDR3 amino acids: CASSLAGGPFGQFF. The CDR3 DNA sequence: TGTGCCAGCAGCTTAGCGGGGGGGCCCTTTGGGCAGTTCTTC. Full variable domain (remainder filled in from reference TRBV7-3 and TRBJ2-1): GAGVSQTPSNKVTEKGKYVELRCDPISGHTALYWYRQSLGQGPEFLIYFQGTGAADDSGLPNDRFFAVRPEGSVSTLKIQRTERGDSAVYLCASSLAGGPFGQFFGPGTRLTVL.

This clone was counted a single time. This chain links TRBV10-3 with TRBJ1-2, with D uncertain. Trimming took 5 bases from V and 7 from J, leaving 14 bases between them. Germline lookup yields CDR1 ENHRY and CDR2 SYGVKD. This CDR3 is 13 amino acids long. The CDR3 DNA sequence: TGTGCCATCAGTCGAGGAGGCGACTCTGGCTACACCTTC. Protein: CAISRGGDSGYTF.

The CDR3 DNA follows: TGTGCCAGCAGCGCATCGCCCTCTAGCGGAAACATTCAGTACTTC. It yields the protein CASSASPSSGNIQYF. The chain joins TRBV9 to TRBJ2-4; 7 bases fit TRBD2. The CDR3 contains 15 residues. V was clipped by 3 bases and J by 6 bases; unmatched bases: 9. Germline V gene lookup returns CDR1 SGDLS and CDR2 YYNGEE. Variable domain in full (rest from reference TRBV9 and TRBJ2-4): DSGVTQTPKHLITATGQRVTLRCSPRSGDLSVYWYQQSLDQGLQFLIQYYNGEERAKGNILERFSAQQFPDLHSELNLSSLELGDSALYFCASSASPSSGNIQYFGAGTRLSVL.

This rearrangement joins TRBV7-2 to TRBJ2-4; 7 bases agree with TRBD1. Germline V gene lookup returns CDR1 SGHTA and CDR2 FQGNSA. There are 15 residues in the CDR3. Trimming cost V 1 base and J 6 bases; bases outside gene matches: 6. In DNA, the CDR3 is TGTGCCAGCAGCTTAGTGACAGGGCTGCTAAACATTCAGTACTTC. Its protein is CASSLVTGLLNIQYF.

The chain links TRBV7-2 to TRBJ2-3; D perhaps matches TRBD1 (6 bases). CDR1 is SGHTA, CDR2 FQGNSA, per germline. The CDR3 has 18 residues. V shed 4 bases and J shed 3 bases, with 23 bases lying between them. The chain's CDR3 is CASSSPQGTPLPTDTQYF. CDR3 nucleotide sequence: TGTGCCAGCAGCTCCCCACAGGGTACGCCTCTACCGACAGATACGCAGTATTTT.

The rearrangement links TRBV30 to TRBJ1-1; the D gene is possibly TRBD1 (5 bases). Germline assignment: CDR1 GTSNPN and CDR2 SVGIG (reference sequence). Trimming left V 4 bases short and J 4 bases short, with 19 bases between. The CDR3 has 15 residues. The DNA of the CDR3 is TGTGCCTGGACCCCCGGCGTCAGGGAGGGCACTGAAGCTTTCTTT. Amino acids: CAWTPGVREGTEAFF.

The gene calls are TRBV4-3 and TRBJ2-7, with 13 bases matching TRBD2. The CDR3 is 21 residues long. The germline V gene encodes CDR1 LGHNA and CDR2 YSLEER. V lost 6 bases, J lost 7 bases, and 27 bases stayed unmatched. The CDR3 nucleotides read TGCGCCAGCAGTCATGCGCTCGATGGGACTAGCGGGGACGGGTCAGGGCGGGAGCAGTACTTC. Its protein is CASSHALDGTSGDGSGREQYF.

The chain uses TRBV30 and TRBJ2-3, with 9 bases matching TRBD1. Germline CDR1 reads GTSNPN; CDR2 reads SVGIG (reference sequence). The CDR3 sequence is 12 residues long. Trimming removed 5 bases from V and 11 bases from J; junction bases left unmatched: 8. This chain's CDR3 is CAWDRTGVGQYF. The CDR3 DNA follows: TGTGCCTGGGATCGGACAGGGGTCGGGCAGTATTTT.

The chain joins TRBV28 to TRBJ1-2; 10 bases map to TRBD1. In germline, CDR1 is MDHEN, CDR2 SYDVKM. This CDR3 region has 16 residues. With V trimmed by 6 bases and J by 8 bases, 15 bases remained unmatched. This chain's CDR3 is CASSFPVGDRGEGYTF. CDR3 nucleotides: TGTGCCAGCAGCTTTCCAGTGGGGGACAGGGGAGAGGGCTACACCTTC.

This chain joins TRBV9 and TRBJ2-1; 8 bases are shared with TRBD2. This CDR3 has 17 amino acids. Germline CDR1 reads SGDLS; CDR2 reads YYNGEE. Trimming took 1 base from V and 6 from J; bases not matched to a gene: 12. The CDR3 here is CASSVLGLVGRGNEQFF. As DNA, the CDR3 is TGTGCCAGCAGCGTATTGGGACTAGTGGGCAGAGGCAATGAGCAGTTCTTC. Combining the CDR3 with reference TRBV9 and TRBJ2-1 gives the whole variable domain DSGVTQTPKHLITATGQRVTLRCSPRSGDLSVYWYQQSLDQGLQFLIQYYNGEERAKGNILERFSAQQFPDLHSELNLSSLELGDSALYFCASSVLGLVGRGNEQFFGPGTRLTVL.

This chain connects TRBV18 to TRBJ2-7, with 9 bases aligning to TRBD2. Germline CDR1 and CDR2: KGHSH and LQKENI. This CDR3 contains 16 residues. The ends lost 5 bases at V and 0 bases at J; junction bases unmatched: 8. The CDR3 protein is CASSKGGRESSYEQYF. CDR3 sequence (DNA): TGTGCCAGCTCAAAGGGCGGGAGGGAGAGCTCCTACGAGCAGTACTTC. The full variable domain, with the rest looked up from reference TRBV18 and TRBJ2-7, is NAGVMQNPRHLVRRRGQEARLRCSPMKGHSHVYWYRQLPEEGLKFMVYLQKENIIDESGMPKERFSAEFPKEGPSILRIQQVVRGDSAAYFCASSKGGRESSYEQYFGPGTRLTVT.

The CDR3 loop reads CASSMTSGRGEQFF. CDR3 DNA: TGCGCCAGCAGCATGACTAGCGGGAGAGGTGAGCAGTTCTTC. The V gene is TRBV5-1, the J gene TRBJ2-1, with 12 bases lining up with TRBD2. Germline V gene data show CDR1 as SGHRS and CDR2 as YFSETQ. Trimming at V came to 4 bases and at J to 9 bases, leaving 5 bases not matched to a gene. CDR3 length equals 14 residues.

The genes are TRBV15 and TRBJ2-5; 13 positions match TRBD2. Losses at the gene ends were 3 bases for V and 0 bases for J; bases not matched to a gene: 1. Germline CDR1 reads LNHNV; CDR2 reads YYDKDF (reference sequence). This CDR3 contains 16 residues. Here the CDR3 DNA reads TGTGCCACCAGCAGCGGACTAGCGGGAGACCAAGAGACCCAGTACTTC. Translated: CATSSGLAGDQETQYF.

The chain employs TRBV30 and TRBJ1-2; 9 bases are a match to TRBD1. The CDR3 is made up of 15 amino acids. Losses at the gene ends were 2 bases for V and 8 bases for J; bases not matched to a gene: 12. Germline lookup yields CDR1 GTSNPN and CDR2 SVGIG (reference sequence). DNA of the CDR3: TGTGCCTGGAGTCGGGACAGGGCTTCGTCCGGCGGCTACACCTTC. Residues: CAWSRDRASSGGYTF.

The J gene is TRBJ2-1, the V gene TRBV18, with 10 positions matching TRBD2. Per the germline V gene, CDR1 is KGHSH and CDR2 is LQKENI. V shed 4 bases, J shed 5 bases, and the junction held 5 bases outside the gene matches. The CDR3 covers 15 residues. In DNA form, the CDR3 reads TGTGCCAGCTCACTTGGGCTAGCGGGGGACAATGAGCAGTTCTTC. It codes for CASSLGLAGDNEQFF.

The chain recombines TRBV6-4 with TRBJ2-2; 12 positions agree with TRBD2. V trimming: 6 bases; J trimming: 10 bases; junction bases outside the gene matches: 12. The CDR3 is 16 amino acids. Germline V gives CDR1 MRHNA, CDR2 SNTAGT. This CDR3 reads CASSASGRAEAEELFF. In DNA form, the CDR3 reads TGTGCCAGCAGCGCTAGCGGGAGGGCCGAAGCCGAGGAGCTGTTTTTT.

This chain's CDR3 is CASSLKGETQYF. The CDR3 bases are TGTGCCAGCAGTCTAAAGGGGGAGACCCAGTACTTC. This sequence joins TRBV6-1 and TRBJ2-5; maybe TRBD1 (5 bases). The CDR3 length is 12 residues. V was pared by 5 bases and J by 5 bases, with 9 bases between. Looked up from germline, CDR1 is MNHNS and CDR2 is SASEGT.

This clone appeared a single time. This rearrangement joins TRBV19 to TRBJ1-2, with D perhaps matching TRBD1 (5 bases). Germline CDR1 is LNHDA and CDR2 is SQIVND (reference sequence). CDR3 length equals 14 residues. V was pared by 2 bases and J by 2 bases, with 9 bases between. The CDR3 DNA reads as TGTGCCAGTAGTATAACTGCAGGGAACTATGGCTACACCTTC. Amino acid sequence: CASSITAGNYGYTF.

J is TRBJ2-7 and V is TRBV19, with D possibly TRBD2 on 6 matching bases. V lost 7 bases to trimming and J lost 3 bases, with 19 bases between them. The CDR3 contains 15 residues. Per germline, CDR1 LNHDA and CDR2 SQIVND (reference sequence). This chain's CDR3 is CASKLGDFSHYEQYF. The CDR3 coding sequence is TGTGCCAGTAAATTAGGGGACTTCAGTCACTACGAGCAGTACTTC.

CDR3 coding DNA: TGCGCCAGCAGCCAACCGACTTCCTCCTACGAGCAGTACTTC. Translated: CASSQPTSSYEQYF. V usage is TRBV4-1 and J usage is TRBJ2-7; D not certain. The CDR3 has 14 residues. V lost 2 bases to trimming and J lost 0 bases, with 8 bases between them. The V gene's germline CDR1 is MGHRA and CDR2 YSYEKL.

The chain has TRBV6-1 and TRBJ1-2, with D perhaps matching TRBD1 (6 bases). The length of the CDR3 is 15 residues. In germline, CDR1 is MNHNS, CDR2 SASEGT. V was cut by 2 bases and J by 0 bases, with 10 bases left in between. CDR3 coding DNA: TGTGCCAGCAGTGAACTGACAGGACCTAACTATGGCTACACCTTC. As protein: CASSELTGPNYGYTF.

The chain employs TRBV7-2 and TRBJ1-4, with D perhaps TRBD1 (6 bases). The CDR3 sequence is 14 residues long. V lost 1 base and J 13 bases, leaving 16 bases between the germline ends. Germline loops: CDR1 SGHTA, CDR2 FQGNSA. Here the CDR3 reads CASSLGQVPERLFF. CDR3 in DNA: TGTGCCAGCAGCTTAGGACAGGTCCCCGAACGACTGTTTTTT.

The chain recombines TRBV6-4 with TRBJ2-3; D may be TRBD2 (7 bases). This CDR3 has 16 amino acids. CDR1 is MRHNA and CDR2 is SNTAGT in the germline V gene. V was shortened by 5 bases and J by 0 bases, with 15 bases between the two germline ends. The CDR3 DNA reads TGTGCCAGCAGTTTCCGTGCGGGGGCTAGCACAGATACGCAGTATTTT. It specifies CASSFRAGASTDTQYF.

This chain connects TRBV9 to TRBJ2-7; tentatively, D is TRBD2 (5 bases). The germline V and J ends were trimmed by 4 bases and 4 bases, with 21 bases remaining between them. Germline V gives CDR1 SGDLS, CDR2 YYNGEE. The CDR3 extends over 16 amino acids. The CDR3 coding sequence is TGTGCCAGCAGCCTGCCCCGGCTAGCCGGGATTTACGAGCAGTACTTC. This sequence encodes CASSLPRLAGIYEQYF.

CDR3 amino acids: CTSSQDRVAGGLDTQYF. CDR3 nucleotide sequence: TGCACCAGCAGCCAAGATCGGGTAGCGGGGGGCCTGGATACGCAGTATTTT. V and J are TRBV1 and TRBJ2-3; TRBD2 is the table's D call, not checked against the DNA. TRBV1 is tagged as a pseudogene. The CDR3 runs to 17 residues.

The rearrangement joins TRBV4-3 to TRBJ1-3, with D possibly TRBD1 on 6 matching bases. The CDR3 loop spans 14 amino acids. Germline assignment: CDR1 LGHNA and CDR2 YSLEER. V lost 2 bases and J 6 bases, leaving 11 bases between the germline ends. The DNA of the CDR3 is TGCGCCAGCAGCCAATCGAACAGGGAAAACACCATATATTTT. Residues: CASSQSNRENTIYF.

The chain recombines TRBV30 with TRBJ2-3, with TRBD1 identical over 9 bases. CDR1 and CDR2 (germline): GTSNPN, SVGIG (reference sequence). This CDR3 has 13 amino acids. V trimming: 5 bases; J trimming: 4 bases; junction bases outside the gene matches: 4. CDR3 amino acids: CAWGQGHADTQYF. The CDR3 DNA reads as TGTGCCTGGGGACAGGGGCACGCAGATACGCAGTATTTT.